This entry lists 21 T cell receptor beta chains sequenced from one sample in a study of somatic mutations in cytotoxic T cells in rheumatoid arthritis. Using immunoSEQ multiplex PCR, the repertoire was profiled, and TCRdb retains in-frame clones only, with some absent. The sample includes roughly 15,000 clones, 78% of them seen just once. The sample taken for sequencing was CD8+ T cells sorted from blood. These receptors originate from an adult with rheumatoid arthritis.

The V and J genes are TRBV2 and TRBJ2-1; the match to TRBD2 covers 13 bases. Germline CDR1 SNHLY, CDR2 FYNNEI. J lost 10 bases, V lost 8 bases, and 8 bases had no gene match. CDR3 length equals 14 residues. CDR3 in DNA: TGTGCCAGCCCCGGACTAGCGGGGGCCCAAGAGCAGTTCTTC. Protein product: CASPGLAGAQEQFF. Filled out from reference TRBV2 and TRBJ2-1, the complete variable domain reads EPEVTQTPSHQVTQMGQEVILRCVPISNHLYFYWYRQILGQKVEFLVSFYNNEISEKSEIFDDQFSVERPDGSNFTLKIRSTKLEDSAMYFCASPGLAGAQEQFFGPGTRLTVL.

This clone appeared a few times. The chain combines TRBV27 with TRBJ1-2; the D gene is possibly TRBD1 (6 bases). The CDR3 spans 15 residues. Germline loops: CDR1 MNHEY, CDR2 SMNVEV (reference sequence). The ends were cut back, 1 base at V and 4 bases at J, with 13 bases in the middle. DNA of the CDR3: TGTGCCAGCAGTTTATACAGGGCCCCCTCCTATGGCTACACCTTC. Translation: CASSLYRAPSYGYTF.

The CDR3 coding sequence is TGTGCCAGCAAGGACACCGGGGAGCTGTTTTTT. Encoded protein: CASKDTGELFF. The genes are TRBV7-9 and TRBJ2-2; D remains unclear. The CDR3 totals 11 residues. Germline loops: CDR1 SEHNR, CDR2 FQNEAQ (reference sequence). V lost 7 bases and J lost 3, with 3 bases in between. The complete variable domain, with remaining parts taken from reference TRBV7-9 and TRBJ2-2, reads DTGVSQNPRHKITKRGQNVTFRCDPISEHNRLYWYRQTLGQGPEFLTYFQNEAQLEKSRLLSDRFSAERPKGSFSTLEIQRTEQGDSAMYLCASKDTGELFFGEGSRLTVL.

The chain uses TRBV6-5 and TRBJ2-1, with D possibly being TRBD2 (6 bases). The CDR3 is 15 residues long. Per germline, CDR1 MNHEY and CDR2 SVGAGI. V gave up 2 bases and J gave up 9 bases, with 17 bases separating them. The CDR3 loop reads CASSYMSRGNAEQFF. The CDR3 bases are TGTGCCAGCAGTTACATGTCCCGGGGGAACGCTGAGCAGTTCTTC.

V and J are TRBV15 and TRBJ2-5; D is tentatively TRBD1 or TRBD2 (6 bases each). CDR3 length equals 15 residues. With 0 bases removed from V and 4 bases from J, the gap between germline ends came to 12 bases. The germline V gene encodes CDR1 LNHNV and CDR2 YYDKDF (reference sequence). CDR3 region: CATSRELGGAETQYF. The CDR3 nucleotides read TGTGCCACCAGCAGAGAGTTGGGGGGCGCAGAGACCCAGTACTTC.

The rearrangement links TRBV4-1 to TRBJ2-1; D might be TRBD1 (6 bases). V gave up 1 base and J gave up 4 bases, with 14 bases separating them. In germline, CDR1 is MGHRA, CDR2 YSYEKL. This CDR3 is built from 16 residues. The CDR3 DNA sequence: TGCGCCAGCAGCCAAGGGGCGGACAGAGGATACAATGAGCAGTTCTTC. Translated: CASSQGADRGYNEQFF.

The CDR3 sequence is CASSEWSLRDLQLKEPQHF. CDR3 coding DNA: TGTGCCAGCAGTGAATGGTCCCTCCGGGACCTTCAGCTCAAGGAGCCCCAGCATTTT. V is TRBV2 and J is TRBJ1-5, with a possible D match to TRBD1 (5 bases). The CDR3 runs to 19 residues. The germline V and J ends were trimmed by 2 bases and 8 bases, with 28 bases remaining between them. Germline assignment: CDR1 SNHLY and CDR2 FYNNEI.

The chain couples TRBV27 to TRBJ2-7; 10 nucleotides align to TRBD1. The V gene's germline CDR1 is MNHEY and CDR2 SMNVEV (reference sequence). This CDR3 spans 16 amino acids. The J segment lost 0 bases and the V segment lost 6 bases, leaving 8 bases of the junction unmatched. CDR3 in amino acids: CASSATGGLSSYEQYF. CDR3 DNA sequence: TGTGCCAGCAGCGCGACAGGGGGCCTCAGCTCCTACGAGCAGTACTTC.

The chain couples TRBV5-1 to TRBJ1-1; 12 bases fit TRBD1. The V gene end was trimmed by 7 bases and the J gene end by 5 bases; junction bases not matched to a gene: 6. Germline lookup yields CDR1 SGHRS and CDR2 YFSETQ. The CDR3 length is 14 residues. DNA of the CDR3: TGCGCCAGCGCGGGACAGGGGGCTTGGACTGAAGCTTTCTTT. Translating gives CASAGQGAWTEAFF.

The gene calls are TRBV6-5 and TRBJ2-1, with D tentatively TRBD1 (7 bases). CDR1 and CDR2 from the germline V gene are MNHEY and SVGAGI. The CDR3 is 14 amino acids. The ends were cut back, 6 bases at V and 3 bases at J, with 12 bases in the middle. CDR3 in DNA: TGTGCCAGCAGCCCAGGGGGGAGCTACAATGAGCAGTTCTTC. It specifies CASSPGGSYNEQFF.

V and J are TRBV6-5 and TRBJ2-3; D unclear. Trimming removed 5 bases from V and 5 bases from J, with 11 bases in between. From germline, CDR1 is MNHEY and CDR2 SVGAGI. The CDR3 runs to 13 residues. CDR3: CASSHPWEDTQYF. The DNA of the CDR3 is TGTGCCAGCAGTCACCCATGGGAAGATACGCAGTATTTT.

The chain is built from TRBV12-5 and TRBJ1-5, with 8 nucleotides matching TRBD1. The length of the CDR3 is 13 residues. Germline loops: CDR1 LGHNT, CDR2 FRNRAP. The trim removed 6 bases at V and 9 bases at J, leaving 7 bases unmatched. CDR3 residues: CASGYTGGRPQHF. The CDR3 coding sequence is TGTGCTAGTGGATATACAGGGGGTAGGCCCCAGCATTTT.

The chain joins TRBV6-5 to TRBJ2-2; no definite D call. Between the trimmed V and J ends, which lost 2 bases and 4 bases, there was a span of 5 bases. The CDR3 sequence is 13 residues long. Germline CDR1 and CDR2: MNHEY and SVGAGI. CDR3 region: CASSYVGTGELFF. The CDR3 DNA reads TGTGCCAGCAGTTACGTTGGCACCGGGGAGCTGTTTTTT.

The V call is TRBV9, the J call TRBJ2-7; 10 nucleotides agree with TRBD2. Looked up from germline, CDR1 is SGDLS and CDR2 is YYNGEE. This CDR3 contains 15 residues. V trimming: 5 bases; J trimming: 5 bases; junction bases outside the gene matches: 10. DNA of the CDR3: TGTGCCAGCAGTCCCTGGGTAGCGGGGGGTGACGAGCAGTACTTC. Its translation: CASSPWVAGGDEQYF.

The J gene is TRBJ2-3, the V gene TRBV6-5, with 12 bases identical to TRBD2. V lost 4 bases to trimming and J lost 3 bases; unmatched junction nucleotides: 2. The germline gives CDR1 MNHEY, CDR2 SVGAGI. This CDR3 spans 15 amino acids. This chain's CDR3 is CASSLTSGGTDTQYF. As DNA, the CDR3 is TGTGCCAGCAGTTTAACTAGCGGGGGGACAGATACGCAGTATTTT.

This clone was seen a single time. J is TRBJ1-1 and V is TRBV4-1; D is unresolved. The length of the CDR3 is 13 residues. The germline V gene encodes CDR1 MGHRA and CDR2 YSYEKL. The V end was cut by 0 bases, the J end by 1 base, with 3 bases between. CDR3 loop: CASSQEANTEAFF. CDR3 sequence (DNA): TGCGCCAGCAGCCAAGAAGCGAACACTGAAGCTTTCTTT.

The chain links TRBV6-1 to TRBJ2-2; D might be TRBD2 (7 bases). The CDR3 extends over 15 amino acids. Trimming pared 10 bases from V and 4 bases from J, leaving 19 bases between. The V gene's germline CDR1 is MNHNS and CDR2 SASEGT. DNA for the CDR3: TGTGCCACTACCAGGCTGCGGGGGCTCACCGGGGAGCTGTTTTTT. It yields the protein CATTRLRGLTGELFF.

V and J are TRBV9 and TRBJ2-2, with 7 nucleotides matching TRBD2. Losses at the gene ends were 0 bases for V and 6 bases for J; bases not matched to a gene: 2. This CDR3 has 14 residues. Germline CDR1 is SGDLS and CDR2 is YYNGEE. CDR3 DNA: TGTGCCAGCAGCGTAGGGGGGGGACCCGGGGAGCTGTTTTTT. Translation: CASSVGGGPGELFF.

The chain combines TRBV7-9 with TRBJ2-5; D call uncertain. CDR1 SEHNR and CDR2 FQNEAQ come from the germline V gene (reference sequence). The V end was cut by 1 base, the J end by 11 bases, with 11 bases between. The CDR3 length is 12 residues. The CDR3 region is CASSLGSEEQYF. CDR3 in DNA: TGTGCCAGCAGCTTAGGATCTGAGGAGCAGTACTTC.

The gene calls are TRBV19 and TRBJ1-1, with no clear D. Trimming took 3 bases from V and 1 from J, leaving 6 bases between them. Germline V CDR1 and CDR2: LNHDA, SQIVND (reference sequence). This CDR3 has 13 amino acids. CDR3 nucleotides: TGTGCCAGTAGTATGACACGGAACACTGAAGCTTTCTTT. Its protein product is CASSMTRNTEAFF.

The J gene is TRBJ1-1, the V gene TRBV19, with D perhaps matching TRBD1 (5 bases). Germline V gives CDR1 LNHDA, CDR2 SQIVND (reference sequence). CDR3 length: 15 residues. Trimming removed 5 bases from V and 0 bases from J, with 13 bases in between. As DNA, the CDR3 is TGTGCCAGTAGTCCATCGACAGTTATGAACACTGAAGCTTTCTTT. It yields the protein CASSPSTVMNTEAFF. The variable domain in full, completed from reference TRBV19 and TRBJ1-1, reads DGGITQSPKYLFRKEGQNVTLSCEQNLNHDAMYWYRQDPGQGLRLIYYSQIVNDFQKGDIAEGYSVSREKKESFPLTVTSAQKNPTAFYLCASSPSTVMNTEAFFGQGTRLTVV.